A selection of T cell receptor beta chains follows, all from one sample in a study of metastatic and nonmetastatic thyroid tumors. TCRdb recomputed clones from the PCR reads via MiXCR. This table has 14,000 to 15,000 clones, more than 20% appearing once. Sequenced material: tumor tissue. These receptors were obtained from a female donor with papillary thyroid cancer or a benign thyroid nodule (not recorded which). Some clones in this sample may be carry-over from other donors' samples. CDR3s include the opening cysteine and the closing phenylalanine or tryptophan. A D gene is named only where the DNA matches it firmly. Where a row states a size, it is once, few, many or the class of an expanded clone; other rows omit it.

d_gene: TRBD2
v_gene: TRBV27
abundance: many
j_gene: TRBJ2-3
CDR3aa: CASSLGGTKINTQYF
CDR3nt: TGTGCCAGCAGTTTGGGGGGGACTAAGATCAATACGCAGTATTTT

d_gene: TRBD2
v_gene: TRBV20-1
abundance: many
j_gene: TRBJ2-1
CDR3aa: CSVPRASGHNEQFF
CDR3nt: TGCAGTGTTCCCCGGGCTAGCGGACACAATGAGCAGTTCTTC

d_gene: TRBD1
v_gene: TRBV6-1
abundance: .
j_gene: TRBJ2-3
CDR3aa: CASKRTGGTDTQYF
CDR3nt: TGTGCCAGCAAAAGGACAGGGGGCACAGATACGCAGTATTTT

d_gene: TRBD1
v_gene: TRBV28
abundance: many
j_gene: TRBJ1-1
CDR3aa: CASSWDRGRPDTEAFF
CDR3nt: TGTGCCAGCAGCTGGGACAGGGGGCGCCCGGACACTGAAGCTTTCTTT

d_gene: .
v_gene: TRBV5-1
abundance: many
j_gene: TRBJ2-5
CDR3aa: CASSFGGGWETQYF
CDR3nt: TGCGCCAGCAGCTTTGGAGGGGGTTGGGAGACCCAGTACTTC

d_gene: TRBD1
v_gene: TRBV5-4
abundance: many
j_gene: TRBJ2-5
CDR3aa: CASSLQRTGGETQYF
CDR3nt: TGTGCCAGCAGCTTGCAACGGACAGGGGGCGAGACCCAGTACTTC

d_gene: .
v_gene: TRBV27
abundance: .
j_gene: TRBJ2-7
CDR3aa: CASSLAADIGALEQYF
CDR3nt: TGTGCCAGCAGTTTAGCGGCTGATATCGGGGCTCTCGAGCAGTACTTC

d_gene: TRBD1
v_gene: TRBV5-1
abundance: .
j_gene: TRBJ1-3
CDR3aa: CASSRDRGVGNTIYF
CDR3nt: TGCGCCAGCAGCCGGGACAGGGGCGTTGGAAACACCATATATTTT

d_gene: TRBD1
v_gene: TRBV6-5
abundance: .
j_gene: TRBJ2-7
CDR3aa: CASSSHSPGQGNEQYF
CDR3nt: TGTGCCAGCAGTTCCCACAGCCCGGGACAGGGAAACGAGCAGTACTTC

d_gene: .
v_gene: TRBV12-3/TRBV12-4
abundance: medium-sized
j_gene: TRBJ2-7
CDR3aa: CASSSDRDGPYEQYF
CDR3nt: TGTGCCAGCAGCTCCGACCGGGACGGACCCTACGAGCAGTACTTC

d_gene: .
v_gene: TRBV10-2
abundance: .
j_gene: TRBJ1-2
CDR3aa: CASSRGYGGEVYTF
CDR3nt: TGCGCGAGCAGTAGGGGATATGGCGGGGAAGTCTACACCTTC

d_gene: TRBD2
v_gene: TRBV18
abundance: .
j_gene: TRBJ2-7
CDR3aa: CESSPRNSGSNSYEQYF
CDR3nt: TGTGAAAGCTCACCCCGGAATAGCGGGAGTAACTCCTACGAGCAGTACTTC

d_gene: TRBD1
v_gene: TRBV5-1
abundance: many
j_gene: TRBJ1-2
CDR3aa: CASASKQGTYGYTF
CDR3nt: TGCGCCAGCGCCTCCAAACAGGGGACCTATGGCTACACCTTC

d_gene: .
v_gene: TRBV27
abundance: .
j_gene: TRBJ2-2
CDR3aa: CAISMTVTGELFF
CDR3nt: TGTGCCATTAGTATGACAGTCACCGGGGAGCTGTTTTTT

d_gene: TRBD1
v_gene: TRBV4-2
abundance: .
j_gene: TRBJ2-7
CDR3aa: CASSQEWAVTGGEQYF
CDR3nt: TGTGCCAGCAGCCAAGAATGGGCAGTCACAGGGGGTGAGCAGTACTTC

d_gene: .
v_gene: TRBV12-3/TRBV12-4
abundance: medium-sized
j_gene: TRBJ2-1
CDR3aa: CASSLSQSNEQFF
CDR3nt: TGTGCCAGCAGTCTGTCCCAATCCAATGAGCAGTTCTTC

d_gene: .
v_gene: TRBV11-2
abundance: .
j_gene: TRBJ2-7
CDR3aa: CASSLRGLVLGYEQYF
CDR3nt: TGTGCCAGCAGCTTAAGGGGTCTGGTACTAGGCTACGAGCAGTACTTC

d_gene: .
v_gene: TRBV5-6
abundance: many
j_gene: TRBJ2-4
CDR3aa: CASSARDAKNIQYF
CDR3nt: TGTGCCAGCAGCGCCCGGGACGCCAAAAACATTCAGTACTTC

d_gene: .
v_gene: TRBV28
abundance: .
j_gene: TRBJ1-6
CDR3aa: CASILPGSNNSPLHF
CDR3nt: TGTGCCAGCATTTTACCAGGTTCTAATAATTCGCCCCTCCACTTT

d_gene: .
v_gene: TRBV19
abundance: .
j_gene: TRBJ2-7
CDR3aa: CASSNPGAYEQYF
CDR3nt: TGTGCCAGTAGTAACCCAGGGGCCTACGAGCAGTACTTC

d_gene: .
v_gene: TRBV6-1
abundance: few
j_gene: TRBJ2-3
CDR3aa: CSSSLSTDTQYF
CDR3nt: TGTTCCAGCAGTCTTTCTACAGATACGCAGTATTTT

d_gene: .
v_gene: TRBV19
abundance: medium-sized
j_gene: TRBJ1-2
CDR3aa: CASSHRLNYGYTF
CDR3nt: TGTGCCAGTAGCCACAGACTAAACTATGGCTACACCTTC

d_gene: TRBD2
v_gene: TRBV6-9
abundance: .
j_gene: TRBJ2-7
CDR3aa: CASRSFGGRSEEQYF
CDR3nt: TGTGCCAGCAGATCATTCGGCGGGAGAAGTGAAGAGCAGTACTTC

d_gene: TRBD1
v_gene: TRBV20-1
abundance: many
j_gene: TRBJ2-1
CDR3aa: CSAVNRGVSIDEQFF
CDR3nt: TGCAGTGCCGTGAACAGGGGGGTGTCGATCGATGAGCAGTTCTTC